This T cell receptor beta chain was identified in a study of post-analysis software for immune sequencing data. On the study more broadly: Included among the disease courses, which were recorded for the cohort, were relapsing-remitting, secondary progressive and progressive-relapsing multiple sclerosis. Study-wide results and caveats: Patients with multiple sclerosis recorded significantly lower normalized Chao1 diversity than controls, the study found. Compared with controls, patients had more of five TRBV segments, including TRBV5-6, TRBV5-1 and TRBV20-1.

Worth noting for this clonotype: Antigen unknown.

cDNA libraries of TCR beta carried unique molecular identifiers. The authors obtained approximately 540,000 cDNA molecules from roughly 1 to 10 million T cells. TCRdb ran MiXCR on the PCR reads and lists one entry per CDR3 protein. The sample gives hundreds of thousands of distinct CDR3 sequences, about 60% of which show up once; approximately 10% is in the top ten. Germline lookup yields CDR1 DFQATT and CDR2 SNEGSKA (reference sequence). CDR3 length: 13 amino acids. V was trimmed by 6 bases and J by 7 bases, leaving 13 bases between them. The sequence came from a girl aged 2 to 10 with multiple sclerosis. Source material: blood. The chain links TRBV20-1 to TRBJ1-6; D is unclear. The CDR3: CSAPREENSPLHF. The CDR3 DNA is TGCAGTGCCCCCCGGGAGGAAAATTCACCCCTCCACTTT.